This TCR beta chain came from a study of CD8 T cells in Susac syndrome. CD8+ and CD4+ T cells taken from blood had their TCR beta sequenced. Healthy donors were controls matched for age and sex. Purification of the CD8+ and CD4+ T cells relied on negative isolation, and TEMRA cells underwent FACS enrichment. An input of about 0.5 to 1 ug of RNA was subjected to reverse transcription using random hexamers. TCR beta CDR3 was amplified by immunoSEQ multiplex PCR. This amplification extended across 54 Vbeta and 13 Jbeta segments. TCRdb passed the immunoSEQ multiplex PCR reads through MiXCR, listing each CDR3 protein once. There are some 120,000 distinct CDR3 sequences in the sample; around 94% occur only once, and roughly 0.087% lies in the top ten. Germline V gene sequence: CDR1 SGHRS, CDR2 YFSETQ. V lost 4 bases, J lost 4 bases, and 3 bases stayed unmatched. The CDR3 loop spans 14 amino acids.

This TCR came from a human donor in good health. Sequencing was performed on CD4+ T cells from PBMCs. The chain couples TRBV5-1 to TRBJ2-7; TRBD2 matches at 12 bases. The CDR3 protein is CASSMTSGSYEQYF. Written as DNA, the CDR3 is TGCGCCAGCAGCATGACTAGCGGGAGTTACGAGCAGTACTTC.